A selection of T cell receptor beta chains follows, all from one sample in a study of T cells in Graves' hyperthyroidism and ophthalmopathy. MiXCR, applied by TCRdb to the multiplex PCR reads, yields one record per CDR3 protein. The table shows around 200,000 distinct CDR3 sequences, with about 17% occurring only once. Sequencing was carried out using blood. These receptor sequences come from a woman aged 50 to 65 with Graves' hyperthyroidism. CDR3s include the opening cysteine and the closing phenylalanine or tryptophan. D genes are given only for firm matches. Rows may omit the clone size; those that give it use once, few, many or a size class.

TRBV5-1,TRBJ2-4,many,-,CASSLGRQGISKNIQYF,TGCGCCAGCAGCTTGGGCCGGCAGGGGATATCCAAAAACATTCAGTACTTC
TRBV7-9,TRBJ2-3,many,-,CASSTQVDTQYF,TGTGCCAGCAGTACACAGGTAGATACGCAGTATTTT
TRBV9,TRBJ1-2,-,-,CASSPPFGSNYGYTF,TGTGCCAGCAGCCCGCCATTCGGATCAAACTATGGCTACACCTTC
TRBV4-2,TRBJ2-2,many,-,CASNNPPGQGELFF,TGTGCCAGCAACAACCCCCCGGGACAAGGGGAGCTGTTTTTT
TRBV7-2,TRBJ1-5,many,-,CASSLVHSSNQPQHF,TGTGCCAGCAGCTTGGTACATAGTAGCAATCAGCCCCAGCATTTT
TRBV7-9,TRBJ2-7,-,TRBD2,CASSRSGRGEQYF,TGTGCCAGCAGCCGTAGCGGGAGAGGCGAGCAGTACTTC
TRBV19,TRBJ1-5,many,-,CASSNTGRQPQHF,TGTGCCAGTAGCAACACGGGACGCCAGCCCCAGCATTTT
TRBV19,TRBJ1-1,-,TRBD1,CASSLRTGRHNTEAFF,TGTGCCAGTAGTTTAAGGACAGGGCGGCACAACACTGAAGCTTTCTTT
TRBV12-3/TRBV12-4,TRBJ1-1,many,-,CASSLQGAERAFF,TGTGCCAGCAGCCTACAAGGGGCCGAGCGCGCTTTCTTT
TRBV12-3/TRBV12-4,TRBJ1-2,-,-,CASTGQTGGYTF,TGTGCCAGCACGGGCCAAACTGGGGGCTACACCTTC
TRBV7-6,TRBJ2-2,many,-,CATAGNTGELFF,TGTGCCACAGCGGGGAACACCGGGGAGCTGTTTTTT
TRBV29-1,TRBJ2-5,-,TRBD1,CSVPGTGEETQYF,TGCAGCGTTCCCGGGACAGGGGAAGAGACCCAGTACTTC